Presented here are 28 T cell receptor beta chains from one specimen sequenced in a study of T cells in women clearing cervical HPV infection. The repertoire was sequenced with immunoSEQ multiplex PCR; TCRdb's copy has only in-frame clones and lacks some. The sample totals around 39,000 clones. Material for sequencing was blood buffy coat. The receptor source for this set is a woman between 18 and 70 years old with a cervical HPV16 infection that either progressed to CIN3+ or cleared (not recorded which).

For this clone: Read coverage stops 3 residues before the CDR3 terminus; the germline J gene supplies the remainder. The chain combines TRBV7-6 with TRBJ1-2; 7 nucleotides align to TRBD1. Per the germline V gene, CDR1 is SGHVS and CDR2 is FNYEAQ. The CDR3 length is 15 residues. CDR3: CASSLEATRGNDYTF. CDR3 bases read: TGTGCCAGCAGCTTAGAAGCGACCAGGGGGAATGAC. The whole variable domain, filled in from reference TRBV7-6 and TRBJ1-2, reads GAGVSQSPRYKVTKRGQDVALRCDPISGHVSLYWYRQALGQGPEFLTYFNYEAQQDKSGLPNDRFSAERPEGSISTLTIQRTEQRDSAMYRCASSLEATRGNDYTFGSGTRLTVV.

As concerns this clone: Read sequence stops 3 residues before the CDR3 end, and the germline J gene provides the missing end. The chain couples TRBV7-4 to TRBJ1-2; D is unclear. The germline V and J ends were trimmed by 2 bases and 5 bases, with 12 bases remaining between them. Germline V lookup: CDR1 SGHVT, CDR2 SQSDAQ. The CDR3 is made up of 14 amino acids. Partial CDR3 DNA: TGTGCCAGCAGCTTAAACGGGTCTACTTATGGC. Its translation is CASSLNGSTYG. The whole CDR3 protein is CASSLNGSTYGYTF.

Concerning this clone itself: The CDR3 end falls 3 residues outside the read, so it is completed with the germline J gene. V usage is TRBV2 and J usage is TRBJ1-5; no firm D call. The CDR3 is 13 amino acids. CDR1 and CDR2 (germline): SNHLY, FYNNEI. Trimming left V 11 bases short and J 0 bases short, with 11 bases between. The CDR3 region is CASQGFSNQPQHF. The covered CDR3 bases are TGTGCCTCCCAAGGGTTTAGCAATCAGCCC.

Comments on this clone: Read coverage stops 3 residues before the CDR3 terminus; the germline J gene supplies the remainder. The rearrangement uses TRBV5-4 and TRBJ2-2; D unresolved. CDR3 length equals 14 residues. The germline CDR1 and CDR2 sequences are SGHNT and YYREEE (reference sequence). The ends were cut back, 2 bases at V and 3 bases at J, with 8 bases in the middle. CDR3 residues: CASSLKAHTGELFF. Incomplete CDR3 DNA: TGTGCCAGCAGCTTAAAGGCCCACACCGGGGAG.

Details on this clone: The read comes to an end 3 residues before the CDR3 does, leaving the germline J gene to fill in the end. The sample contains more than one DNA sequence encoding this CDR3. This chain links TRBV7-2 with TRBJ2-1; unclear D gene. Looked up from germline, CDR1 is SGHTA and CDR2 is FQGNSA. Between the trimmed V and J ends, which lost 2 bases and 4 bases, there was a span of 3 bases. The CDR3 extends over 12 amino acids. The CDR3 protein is CASSLSYNEQFF. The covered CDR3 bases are TGTGCCAGCAGCTTATCTTACAATGAG.

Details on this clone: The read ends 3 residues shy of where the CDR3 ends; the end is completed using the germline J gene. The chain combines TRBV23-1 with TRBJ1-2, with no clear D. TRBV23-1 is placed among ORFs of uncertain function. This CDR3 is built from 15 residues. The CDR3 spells CASSPEGRCTDTYTF. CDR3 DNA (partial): TGCGCCAGCAGTCCGGAGGGCAGGTGCACAGATACC.

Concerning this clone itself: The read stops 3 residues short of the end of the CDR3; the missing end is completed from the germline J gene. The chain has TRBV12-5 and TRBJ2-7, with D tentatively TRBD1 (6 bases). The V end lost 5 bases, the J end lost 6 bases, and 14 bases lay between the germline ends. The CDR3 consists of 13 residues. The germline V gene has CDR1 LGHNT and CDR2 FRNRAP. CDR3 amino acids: CASGEANRVEQYF. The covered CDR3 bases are TGTGCTAGTGGTGAAGCAAACAGGGTCGAG.

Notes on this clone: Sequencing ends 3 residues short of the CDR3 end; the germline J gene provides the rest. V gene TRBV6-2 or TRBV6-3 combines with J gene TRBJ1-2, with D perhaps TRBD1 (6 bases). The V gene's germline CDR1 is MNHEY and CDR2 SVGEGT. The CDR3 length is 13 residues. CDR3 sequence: CASSQDRWRGYTF. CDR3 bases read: TGTGCCAGCAGTCAAGACAGGTGGAGAGGC.

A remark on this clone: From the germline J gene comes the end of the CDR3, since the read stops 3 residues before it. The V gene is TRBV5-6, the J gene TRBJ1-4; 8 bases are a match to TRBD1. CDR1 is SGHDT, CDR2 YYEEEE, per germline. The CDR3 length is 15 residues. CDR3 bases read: TGTGCCAGCAGCCCGGGGACAGGCAATAATTCACCA. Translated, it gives CASSPGTGNNSP. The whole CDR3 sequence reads CASSPGTGNNSPLFF. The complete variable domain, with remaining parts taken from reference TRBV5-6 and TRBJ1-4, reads DAGVTQSPTHLIKTRGQQVTLRCSPKSGHDTVSWYQQALGQGPQFIFQYYEEEERQRGNFPDRFSGHQFPNYSSELNVNALLLGDSALYLCASSPGTGNNSPLFFGSGTQLSVL.

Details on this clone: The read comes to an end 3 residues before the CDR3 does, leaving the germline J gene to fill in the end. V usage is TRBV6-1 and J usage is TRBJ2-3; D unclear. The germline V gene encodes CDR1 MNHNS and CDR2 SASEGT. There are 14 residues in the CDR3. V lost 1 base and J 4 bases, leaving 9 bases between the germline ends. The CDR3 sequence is CASSEGSSADTQYF. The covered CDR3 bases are TGTGCCAGCAGTGAAGGATCTTCGGCAGATACG.

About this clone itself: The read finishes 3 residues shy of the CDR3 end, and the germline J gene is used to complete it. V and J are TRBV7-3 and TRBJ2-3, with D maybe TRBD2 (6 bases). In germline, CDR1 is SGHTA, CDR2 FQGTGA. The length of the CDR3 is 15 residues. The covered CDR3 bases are TGTGCCAGCAGCTTAACGGGGGGAGGAGATCAGCCG. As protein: CASSLTGGGDQP. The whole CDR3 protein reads CASSLTGGGDQPQYF. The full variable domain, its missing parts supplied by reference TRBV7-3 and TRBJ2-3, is GAGVSQTPSNKVTEKGKYVELRCDPISGHTALYWYRQSLGQGPEFLIYFQGTGAADDSGLPNDRFFAVRPEGSVSTLKIQRTERGDSAVYLCASSLTGGGDQPQYFGPGTRLTVL.

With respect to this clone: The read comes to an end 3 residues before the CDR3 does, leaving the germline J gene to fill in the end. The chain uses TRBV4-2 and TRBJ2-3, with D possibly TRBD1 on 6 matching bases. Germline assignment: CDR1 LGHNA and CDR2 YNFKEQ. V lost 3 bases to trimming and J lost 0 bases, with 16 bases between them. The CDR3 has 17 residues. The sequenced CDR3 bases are TGTGCCAGCAGCCAGTCAGGGGACGTTCAGAGCACAGATACG. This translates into CASSQSGDVQSTDT. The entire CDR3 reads CASSQSGDVQSTDTQYF.

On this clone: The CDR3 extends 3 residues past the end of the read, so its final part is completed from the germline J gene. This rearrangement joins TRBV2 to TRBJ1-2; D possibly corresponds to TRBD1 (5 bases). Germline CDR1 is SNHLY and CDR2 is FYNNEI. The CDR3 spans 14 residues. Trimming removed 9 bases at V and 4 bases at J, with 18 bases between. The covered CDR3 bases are TGTGCCAGTGGACATCTCGGCGGGGGCTATGGC. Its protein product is CASGHLGGGYG. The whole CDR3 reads CASGHLGGGYGYTF.

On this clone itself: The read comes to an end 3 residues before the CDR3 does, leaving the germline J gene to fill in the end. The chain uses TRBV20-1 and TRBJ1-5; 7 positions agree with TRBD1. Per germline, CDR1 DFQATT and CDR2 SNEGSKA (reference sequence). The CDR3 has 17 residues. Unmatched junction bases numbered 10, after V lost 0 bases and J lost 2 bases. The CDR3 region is CSARDSKGGAGNQPQHF. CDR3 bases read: TGCAGTGCTAGAGATTCTAAAGGGGGCGCGGGCAATCAGCCC.

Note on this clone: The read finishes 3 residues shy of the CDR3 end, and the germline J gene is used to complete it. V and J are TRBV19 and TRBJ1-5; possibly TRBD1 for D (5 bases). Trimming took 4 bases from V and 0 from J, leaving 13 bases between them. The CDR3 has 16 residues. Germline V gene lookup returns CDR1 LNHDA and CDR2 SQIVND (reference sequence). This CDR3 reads CASSRDSSVSNQPQHF. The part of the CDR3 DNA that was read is TGTGCCAGTAGTAGAGACAGTAGCGTTAGCAATCAGCCC. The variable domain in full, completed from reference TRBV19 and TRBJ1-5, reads DGGITQSPKYLFRKEGQNVTLSCEQNLNHDAMYWYRQDPGQGLRLIYYSQIVNDFQKGDIAEGYSVSREKKESFPLTVTSAQKNPTAFYLCASSRDSSVSNQPQHFGDGTRLSIL.

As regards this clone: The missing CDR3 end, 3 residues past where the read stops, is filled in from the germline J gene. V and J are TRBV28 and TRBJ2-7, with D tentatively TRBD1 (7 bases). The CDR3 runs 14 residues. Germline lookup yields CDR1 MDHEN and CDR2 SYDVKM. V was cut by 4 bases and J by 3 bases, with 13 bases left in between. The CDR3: CASSSRGVFYEQYF. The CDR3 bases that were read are TGTGCCAGCAGTTCCAGGGGGGTATTCTACGAG.

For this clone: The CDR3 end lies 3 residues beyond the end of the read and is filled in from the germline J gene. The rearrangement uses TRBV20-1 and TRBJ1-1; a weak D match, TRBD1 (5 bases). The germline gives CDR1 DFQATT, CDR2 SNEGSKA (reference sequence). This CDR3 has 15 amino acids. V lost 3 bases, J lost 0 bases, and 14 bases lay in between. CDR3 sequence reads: CSASRGGLLNTEAFF. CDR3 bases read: TGCAGTGCTAGTAGGGGTGGGCTACTGAACACTGAA.

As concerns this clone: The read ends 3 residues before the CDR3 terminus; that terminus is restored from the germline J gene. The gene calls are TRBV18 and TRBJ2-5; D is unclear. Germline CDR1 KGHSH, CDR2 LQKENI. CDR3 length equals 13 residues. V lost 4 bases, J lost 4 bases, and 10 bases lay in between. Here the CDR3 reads CASSLRVGETQYF. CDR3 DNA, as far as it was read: TGTGCCAGCTCACTAAGGGTAGGAGAGACC. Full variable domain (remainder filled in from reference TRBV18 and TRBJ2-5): NAGVMQNPRHLVRRRGQEARLRCSPMKGHSHVYWYRQLPEEGLKFMVYLQKENIIDESGMPKERFSAEFPKEGPSILRIQQVVRGDSAAYFCASSLRVGETQYFGPGTRLLVL.

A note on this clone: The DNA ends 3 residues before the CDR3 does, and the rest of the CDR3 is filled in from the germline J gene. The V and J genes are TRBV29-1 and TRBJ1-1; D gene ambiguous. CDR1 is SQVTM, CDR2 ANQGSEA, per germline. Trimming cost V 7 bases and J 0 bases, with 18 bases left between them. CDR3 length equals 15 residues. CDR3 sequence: CSAAGFSQMNTEAFF. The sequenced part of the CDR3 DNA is TGCAGCGCCGCCGGGTTTTCTCAGATGAACACTGAA.

CDR3 DNA (partial): TGCAGTGCTAGTCACTGGACTAGCAGGGGTGCAGATACG. Its translation: CSASHWTSRGADT. The entire CDR3 sequence reads CSASHWTSRGADTQYF. J is TRBJ2-3 and V is TRBV20-1; TRBD2 matches 8 bases. The CDR3 end is not reached by the read, which stops 3 residues before it; the germline J gene fills it in. Germline CDR1 is DFQATT and CDR2 is SNEGSKA (reference sequence). Unmatched junction bases numbered 12, after V lost 3 bases and J lost 4 bases. This CDR3 spans 16 amino acids.

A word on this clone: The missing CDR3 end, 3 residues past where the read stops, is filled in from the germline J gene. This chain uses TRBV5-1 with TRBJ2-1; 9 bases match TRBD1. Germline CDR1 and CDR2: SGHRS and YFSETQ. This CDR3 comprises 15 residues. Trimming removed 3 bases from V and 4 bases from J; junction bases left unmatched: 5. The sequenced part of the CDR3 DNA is TGCGCCAGCAGCTCGCTGACAGGGGGTTACAATGAG. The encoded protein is CASSSLTGGYNE. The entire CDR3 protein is CASSSLTGGYNEQFF.

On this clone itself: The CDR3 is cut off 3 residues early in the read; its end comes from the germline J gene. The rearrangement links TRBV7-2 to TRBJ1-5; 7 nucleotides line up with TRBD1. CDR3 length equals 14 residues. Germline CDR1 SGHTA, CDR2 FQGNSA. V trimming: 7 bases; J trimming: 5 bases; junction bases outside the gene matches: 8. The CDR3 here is CASTGGGRHQPQHF. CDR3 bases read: TGTGCCAGCACGGGAGGGGGCAGGCATCAGCCC.

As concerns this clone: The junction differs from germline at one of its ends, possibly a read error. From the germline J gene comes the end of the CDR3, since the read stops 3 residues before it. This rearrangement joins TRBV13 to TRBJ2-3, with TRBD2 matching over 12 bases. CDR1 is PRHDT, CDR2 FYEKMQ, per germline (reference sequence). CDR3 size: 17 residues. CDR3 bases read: TGTGCCAGCAGCTTAGGTCGACTAGCGGGAGTTTCAGAGACG. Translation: CASSLGRLAGVSET. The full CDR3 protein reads CASSLGRLAGVSETQYF.

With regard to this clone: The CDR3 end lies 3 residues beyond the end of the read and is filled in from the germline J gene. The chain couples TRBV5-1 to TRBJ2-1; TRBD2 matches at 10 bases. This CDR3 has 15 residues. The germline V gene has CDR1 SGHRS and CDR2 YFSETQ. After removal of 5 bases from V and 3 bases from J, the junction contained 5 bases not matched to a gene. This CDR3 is CASRVAGGIYNEQFF. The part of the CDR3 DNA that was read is TGCGCCAGCAGGGTAGCGGGAGGAATCTACAATGAG. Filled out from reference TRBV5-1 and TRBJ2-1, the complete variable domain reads KAGVTQTPRYLIKTRGQQVTLSCSPISGHRSVSWYQQTPGQGLQFLFEYFSETQRNKGNFPGRFSGRQFSNSRSEMNVSTLELGDSALYLCASRVAGGIYNEQFFGPGTRLTVL.

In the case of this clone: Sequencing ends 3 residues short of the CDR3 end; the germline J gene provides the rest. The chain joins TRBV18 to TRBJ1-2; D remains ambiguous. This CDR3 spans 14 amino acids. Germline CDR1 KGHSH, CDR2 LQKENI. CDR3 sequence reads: CASSPSGSKDDYTF. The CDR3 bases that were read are TGTGCCAGCTCACCTAGCGGGAGTAAGGATGAC.

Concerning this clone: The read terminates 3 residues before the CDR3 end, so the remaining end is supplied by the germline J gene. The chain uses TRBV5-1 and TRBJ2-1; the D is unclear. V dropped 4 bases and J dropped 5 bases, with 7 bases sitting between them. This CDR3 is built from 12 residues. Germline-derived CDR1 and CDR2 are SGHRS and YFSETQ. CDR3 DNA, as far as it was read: TGCGCCAGCAGCCGTACAAACAATGAG. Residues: CASSRTNNE. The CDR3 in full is CASSRTNNEQFF.

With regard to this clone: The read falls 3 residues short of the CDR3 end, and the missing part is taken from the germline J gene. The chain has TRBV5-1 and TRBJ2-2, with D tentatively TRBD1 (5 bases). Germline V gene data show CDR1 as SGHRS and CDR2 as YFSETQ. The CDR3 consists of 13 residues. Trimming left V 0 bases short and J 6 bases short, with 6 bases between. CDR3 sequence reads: CASSLEGAGELFF. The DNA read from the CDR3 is TGCGCCAGCAGCTTGGAAGGGGCCGGGGAG.

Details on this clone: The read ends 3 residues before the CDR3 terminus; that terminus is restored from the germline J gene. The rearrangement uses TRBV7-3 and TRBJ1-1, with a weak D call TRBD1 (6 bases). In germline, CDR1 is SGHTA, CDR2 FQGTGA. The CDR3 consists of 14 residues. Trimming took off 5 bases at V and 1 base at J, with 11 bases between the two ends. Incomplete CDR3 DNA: TGTGCCAGCAGCACAGGACAGTCGAACACTGAA. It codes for CASSTGQSNTE. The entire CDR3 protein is CASSTGQSNTEAFF.